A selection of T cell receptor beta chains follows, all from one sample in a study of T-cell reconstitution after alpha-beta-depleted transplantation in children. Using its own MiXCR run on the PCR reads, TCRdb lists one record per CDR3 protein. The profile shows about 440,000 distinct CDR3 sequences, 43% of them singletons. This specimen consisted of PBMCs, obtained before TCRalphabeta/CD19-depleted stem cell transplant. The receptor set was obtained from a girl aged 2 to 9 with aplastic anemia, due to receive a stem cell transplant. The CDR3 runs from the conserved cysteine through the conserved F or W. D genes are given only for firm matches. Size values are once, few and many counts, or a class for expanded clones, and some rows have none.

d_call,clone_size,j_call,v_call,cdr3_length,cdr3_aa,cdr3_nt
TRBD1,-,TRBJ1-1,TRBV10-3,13,CAIKVDRGTEAFF,TGTGCCATCAAAGTGGACAGGGGCACTGAAGCTTTCTTT
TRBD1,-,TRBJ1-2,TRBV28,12,CASRPTGGGYTF,TGTGCCAGCAGACCCACAGGGGGTGGCTACACCTTC
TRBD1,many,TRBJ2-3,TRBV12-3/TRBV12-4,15,CASSVDRGRIDTQYF,TGTGCCAGCAGTGTGGACAGGGGGCGAATAGATACGCAGTATTTT
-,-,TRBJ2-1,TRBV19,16,CASSILPGQGNNEQFF,TGTGCCAGTAGTATACTCCCAGGGCAGGGGAACAATGAGCAGTTCTTC
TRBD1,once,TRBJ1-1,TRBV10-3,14,CAISPQGAVTEAFF,TGTGCCATCAGTCCCCAGGGGGCGGTCACTGAAGCTTTCTTT
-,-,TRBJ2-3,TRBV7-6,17,CASSLARLRRARDTQYF,TGTGCCAGCAGCTTAGCGCGACTTAGGAGGGCCCGAGATACGCAGTATTTT
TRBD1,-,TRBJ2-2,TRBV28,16,CASSLTGAPNTGELFF,TGTGCCAGCAGTTTAACAGGGGCCCCGAACACCGGGGAGCTGTTTTTT
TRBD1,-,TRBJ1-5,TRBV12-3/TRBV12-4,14,CASSLGQGRQPQHF,TGTGCCAGCAGTCTCGGACAGGGAAGGCAGCCCCAGCATTTT
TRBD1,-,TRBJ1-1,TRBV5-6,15,CASSHRTGRNTEAFF,TGTGCCAGCAGCCACAGGACAGGGCGGAACACTGAAGCTTTCTTT
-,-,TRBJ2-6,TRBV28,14,CASRPGPGANVLTF,TGTGCCAGCAGACCGGGTCCTGGGGCCAACGTCCTGACTTTC
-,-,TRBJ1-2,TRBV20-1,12,CSARLGGYGYTF,TGCAGTGCTAGACTGGGGGGCTATGGCTACACCTTC
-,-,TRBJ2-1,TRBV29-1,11,CSVEGAVEQFF,TGCAGCGTTGAAGGTGCGGTTGAGCAGTTCTTC
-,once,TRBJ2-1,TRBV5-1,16,CASSLERQEIDNEQFF,TGCGCCAGCAGCTTGGAAAGGCAGGAGATAGACAATGAGCAGTTCTTC
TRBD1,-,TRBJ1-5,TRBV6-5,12,CASSGRQGPQHF,TGTGCCAGCAGTGGGAGACAGGGACCCCAGCATTTT
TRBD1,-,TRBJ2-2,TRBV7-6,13,CASSGQGTGDLFF,TGTGCCAGCAGCGGACAGGGTACCGGGGATCTGTTTTTT
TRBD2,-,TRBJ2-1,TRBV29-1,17,CSVEKRGGGGSYNEQFF,TGCAGCGTTGAGAAAAGAGGCGGGGGAGGGTCCTACAATGAGCAGTTCTTC
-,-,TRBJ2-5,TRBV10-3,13,CAIRRDTQETQYF,TGTGCCATCAGACGGGACACACAAGAGACCCAGTACTTC
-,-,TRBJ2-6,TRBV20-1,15,CSASLPDSGANVLTF,TGCAGTGCTAGCCTCCCAGACTCTGGGGCCAACGTCCTTACTTTC
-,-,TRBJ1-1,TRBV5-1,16,CASSLAGPAQNTEAFF,TGCGCCAGCAGCTTGGCAGGACCCGCTCAGAACACTGAAGCTTTCTTT
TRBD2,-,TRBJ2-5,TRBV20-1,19,CSARDLGSLAGGRRETQYF,TGCAGTGCTAGAGATCTGGGGAGCCTAGCGGGAGGTCGACGGGAGACCCAGTACTTC
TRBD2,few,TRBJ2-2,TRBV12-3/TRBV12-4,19,CASSDPGLAGVRGTGELFF,TGTGCCAGCAGTGACCCGGGACTAGCGGGAGTTCGCGGCACCGGGGAGCTGTTTTTT
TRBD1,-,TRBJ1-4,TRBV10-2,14,CASTRDSRNEKLFF,TGCGCCAGCACCCGGGACAGTAGGAATGAAAAACTGTTTTTT
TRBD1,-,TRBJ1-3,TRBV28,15,CASSFRWTGTDTIYF,TGTGCCAGCAGTTTTCGTTGGACAGGGACGGACACCATATATTTT
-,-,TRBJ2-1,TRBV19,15,CASRNQRSSYNEQFF,TGTGCCAGTAGGAACCAGCGTAGCTCCTACAATGAGCAGTTCTTC
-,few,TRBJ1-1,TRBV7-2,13,CASSFDGRTEAFF,TGTGCCAGCAGCTTCGATGGACGCACTGAAGCTTTCTTT
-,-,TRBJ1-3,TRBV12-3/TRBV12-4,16,CASSLNGPISGNTIYF,TGTGCCAGCAGTTTAAACGGGCCCATCTCTGGAAACACCATATATTTT
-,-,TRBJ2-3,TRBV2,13,CASKAGSTDTQYF,TGTGCCAGCAAGGCGGGGAGCACAGATACGCAGTATTTT
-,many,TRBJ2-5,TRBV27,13,CASRPLGLETQYF,TGTGCCAGCAGGCCACTAGGCTTAGAGACCCAGTACTTC
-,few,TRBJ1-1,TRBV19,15,CASSISVQGLAEAFF,TGTGCCAGTAGTATCAGCGTACAGGGATTGGCTGAAGCTTTCTTT
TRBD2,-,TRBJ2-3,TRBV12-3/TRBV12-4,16,CASSLGLAGPRDTQYF,TGTGCCAGCAGTTTAGGCCTAGCGGGCCCGAGGGATACGCAGTATTTT
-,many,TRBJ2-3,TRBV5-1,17,CASRLGYFGPRTDTQYF,-
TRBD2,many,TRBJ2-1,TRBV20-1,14,CSADLGRAGNEQFF,TGCAGTGCTGACCTCGGGAGGGCGGGCAATGAGCAGTTCTTC
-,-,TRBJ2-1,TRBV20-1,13,CSACSGSYNEQFF,TGCAGTGCTTGTAGCGGCTCCTACAATGAGCAGTTCTTC
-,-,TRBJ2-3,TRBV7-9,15,CASSLRGISTDTQYF,TGTGCCAGCAGCTTAAGGGGGATTAGCACAGATACGCAGTATTTT
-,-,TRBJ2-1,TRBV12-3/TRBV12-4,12,CASGSGLNEQFF,TGTGCCAGCGGAAGCGGGCTTAATGAGCAGTTCTTC
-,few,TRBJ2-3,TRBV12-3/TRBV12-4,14,CASSLEGTLNTQYF,TGTGCCAGCAGTTTAGAGGGGACACTCAATACGCAGTATTTT
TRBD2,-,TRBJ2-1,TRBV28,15,CASSLAGGRYNEQFF,TGTGCCAGCAGTTTGGCGGGGGGGCGTTACAATGAGCAGTTCTTC
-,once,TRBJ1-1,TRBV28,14,CASSSWRVETEAFF,TGTGCCAGCAGTTCTTGGCGGGTCGAAACTGAAGCTTTCTTT
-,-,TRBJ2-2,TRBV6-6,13,CASSWESSGELFF,TGTGCCAGCAGTTGGGAGTCGAGCGGGGAGCTGTTTTTT
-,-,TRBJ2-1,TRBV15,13,CATTRRGHNEQFF,TGTGCCACCACGCGGCGCGGGCACAATGAGCAGTTCTTC
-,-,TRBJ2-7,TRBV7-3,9,CANSYEQYF,TGTGCCAACTCCTACGAGCAGTACTTC
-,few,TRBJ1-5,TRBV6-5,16,CASSYGQGGGGQPQHF,TGTGCCAGCAGTTACGGCCAGGGTGGGGGAGGTCAGCCCCAGCATTTT
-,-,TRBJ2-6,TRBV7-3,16,CASSLRGSSGANVLTF,TGTGCCAGCAGCTTAAGGGGTTCCTCTGGGGCCAACGTCCTGACTTTC
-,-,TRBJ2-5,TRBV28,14,CASSSDRFEETQYF,TGTGCCAGCAGCTCCGACCGCTTTGAGGAGACCCAGTACTTC
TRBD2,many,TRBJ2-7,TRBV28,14,CASSILAGSYEQYF,TGTGCCAGCAGTATCCTAGCGGGGTCCTACGAGCAGTACTTC
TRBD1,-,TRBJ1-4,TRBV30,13,CAWSLQGSEKLFF,TGTGCCTGGAGCTTACAGGGGAGTGAAAAACTGTTTTTT
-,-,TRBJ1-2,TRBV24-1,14,CATSDATRGDGYTF,TGTGCCACCAGTGACGCGACCAGGGGTGATGGCTACACCTTC
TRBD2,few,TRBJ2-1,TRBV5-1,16,CASSLVPAGGYNEQFF,TGCGCCAGCAGCTTGGTCCCAGCGGGAGGATACAATGAGCAGTTCTTC
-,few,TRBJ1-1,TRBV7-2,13,CASSFPDSTEAFF,TGTGCCAGCAGCTTTCCGGACAGCACTGAAGCTTTCTTT
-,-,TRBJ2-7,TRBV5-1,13,CASSPEATYEQYF,TGCGCCAGCAGCCCCGAGGCAACCTACGAGCAGTACTTC
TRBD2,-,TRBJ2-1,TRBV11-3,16,CASSRQGLAGGNEQFF,TGTGCCAGCAGCCGACAGGGACTAGCGGGAGGCAATGAGCAGTTCTTC
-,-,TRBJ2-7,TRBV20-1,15,CSAPRADRRSYEQYF,TGCAGTGCTCCTAGAGCGGACAGACGCTCCTACGAGCAGTACTTC
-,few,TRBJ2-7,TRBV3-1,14,CASSHRVRSYEQYF,TGTGCCAGCAGTCACAGGGTTCGAAGCTACGAGCAGTACTTC
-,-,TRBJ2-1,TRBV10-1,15,CASSESAGRGTEQFF,TGCGCCAGCAGTGAGTCAGCGGGCAGGGGGACTGAGCAGTTCTTC
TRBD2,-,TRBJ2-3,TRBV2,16,CASSVPGLAGADTQYF,TGTGCCAGCAGTGTCCCCGGACTAGCGGGAGCCGATACGCAGTATTTT
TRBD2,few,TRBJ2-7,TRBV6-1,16,CASSELAGGLPNEQYF,TGTGCCAGCAGTGAACTAGCGGGAGGGCTCCCTAACGAGCAGTACTTC
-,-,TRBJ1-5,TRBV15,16,CATSTGTPYSNQPQHF,TGTGCCACCAGCACTGGGACACCGTATAGCAATCAGCCCCAGCATTTT
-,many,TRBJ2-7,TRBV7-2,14,CASSLVAGDYEQYF,TGTGCCAGCAGCTTAGTCGCAGGGGACTACGAGCAGTACTTC
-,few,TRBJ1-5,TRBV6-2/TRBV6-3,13,CASSYSLNQPQHF,TGTGCCAGCAGTTACAGCCTTAATCAGCCCCAGCATTTT
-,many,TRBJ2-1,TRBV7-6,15,CASSQGSIIYNEQFF,TGTGCCAGCAGCCAGGGATCGATAATCTACAATGAGCAGTTCTTC